This TCR beta chain emerged from a study of cytomegalovirus exposure and HLA in healthy donors. Background on the study: Genotyping of nearly 400 donors showed that 70% to 90% belonged to the Caucasian-associated ancestry cluster.

PCR involved 60 Vbeta and 13 Jbeta primers. Profiling relied on immunoSEQ multiplex PCR, and the TCRdb table lists in-frame clones only, not all of them. The sample consists of about 110,000 clones, roughly 70% of them appearing once. The ends lost 2 bases at V and 5 bases at J; junction bases unmatched: 17. CDR1 and CDR2 from the germline V gene are SQVTM and ANQGSEA. The CDR3 extends over 17 amino acids. Whole-study findings and limits: The study assumed roughly uniform donor sequencing depth for presence/absence analyses.

About this clone: What it recognizes is unknown.

Specimen: PBMCs. This TCR came from a woman in her 40s in good health and CMV-seronegative. This chain uses TRBV29-1 with TRBJ1-2, with 7 bases lining up with TRBD1. CDR3 DNA sequence: TGCAGCGTTGAACCAGCACAGGGGACGGCGCCTATATATGGCTACACCTTC. Residues: CSVEPAQGTAPIYGYTF.